Listed below are T cell receptor beta chains from one sample, sequenced in a study of cytomegalovirus exposure and HLA in healthy donors. Assay used: immunoSEQ multiplex PCR; TCRdb lists only in-frame clones, some missing. The sample records about 160,000 clones, 80% being singletons. Sequencing was carried out using PBMCs. These receptors originate from a man between 25 and 39 years old in good health and CMV-seronegative. Each CDR3 is given with its conserved first and last residue. Each record gives: V gene, J gene, CDR3 protein.

TRBV28	TRBJ1-2	CASSPGQGNYGYTF
TRBV28	TRBJ1-4	CASSSGTDNEKLFF
TRBV5-1	TRBJ2-5	CASSLAEGQGGTQYF
TRBV19	TRBJ1-1	CASTGGLNTEAFF
TRBV5-1	TRBJ1-4	CASSLVQGNEKLFF
TRBV28	TRBJ1-5	CAASGGHQPQHF
TRBV7-2	TRBJ2-7	CASSFLIGPYEQYF
TRBV5-6	TRBJ2-2	CASSLVDRGSVGELFF
TRBV20-1	TRBJ2-5	CSAKTRETQYF
TRBV6-5	TRBJ2-5	CASTLRKETAEQYF
TRBV7-9	TRBJ2-3	CASSLIPPPPDTQYF
TRBV6-6	TRBJ1-5	CASSYSGAENQPQHF
TRBV6-6	TRBJ1-2	CASSYPHQGSYTF
TRBV5-6	TRBJ2-5	CASSSTRGQGRQETQYF
TRBV18	TRBJ2-7	CASSPAGKDSYEQYF
TRBV9	TRBJ1-5	CASSGDRGRPQHF
TRBV7-9	TRBJ1-2	CASSSTGMSGSSYGYTF
TRBV19	TRBJ1-5	CASSIELGYNQPQHF
TRBV28	TRBJ2-7	CATYSLGQLGSYEQYF
TRBV27	TRBJ2-7	CASSTKEGRIYEQYF
TRBV28	TRBJ1-1	CASSLYGRNTEAFF
TRBV5-1	TRBJ2-5	CASSTGGGETQYF
TRBV30	TRBJ1-4	CAWSVGRQEKLFF
TRBV4-1	TRBJ2-2	CASSRKTGGWTGELFF
TRBV20-1	TRBJ2-7	CSAERVYEQYF
TRBV7-2	TRBJ2-4	CASSSTSGTPGIQYF
TRBV29-1	TRBJ2-7	CSVESIAGESSYEQYF
TRBV6-4	TRBJ2-7	CASSPSRDRATYEQYF
TRBV6-5	TRBJ1-1	CASSPADGTEAFF
TRBV27	TRBJ1-6	CASSHRDYSPLHF
TRBV5-4	TRBJ2-2	CASRRKTGELFF
TRBV7-9	TRBJ2-7	CASSSRDNYHEQYF
TRBV10-1	TRBJ2-7	CASAKGQGYEQYF
TRBV11-2	TRBJ2-7	CASSSRTSGRFYEQYF
TRBV30	TRBJ1-4	CAWSMPGARNEKLFF